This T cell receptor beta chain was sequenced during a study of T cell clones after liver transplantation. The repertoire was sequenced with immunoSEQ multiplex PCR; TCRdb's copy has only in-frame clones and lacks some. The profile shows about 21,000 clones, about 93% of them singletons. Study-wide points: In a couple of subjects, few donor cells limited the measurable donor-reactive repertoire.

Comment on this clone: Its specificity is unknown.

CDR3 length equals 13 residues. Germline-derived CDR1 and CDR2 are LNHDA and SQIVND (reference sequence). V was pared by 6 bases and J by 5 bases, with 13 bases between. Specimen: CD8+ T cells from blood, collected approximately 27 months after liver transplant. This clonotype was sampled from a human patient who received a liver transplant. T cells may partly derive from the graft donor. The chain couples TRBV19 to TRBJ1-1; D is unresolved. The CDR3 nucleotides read TGTGCCAGTAGACCTTTGATGGGGACTGAAGCTTTCTTT. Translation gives CASRPLMGTEAFF.